The subject of this entry is one T cell receptor (beta chain). Its antigen remains unidentified. The entry originates in a study of cytomegalovirus exposure and HLA in healthy donors. Use of 60 Vbeta and 13 Jbeta primers characterized the PCR. Libraries were prepared by immunoSEQ multiplex PCR; TCRdb keeps only in-frame clonotypes and omits some of them. The sample contains 150,000 to 200,000 clones, roughly 80% of which appear only once. Broader study findings: Immune exposure data for these donors was limited to CMV serostatus. Cytomegalovirus status was reportedly diagnosed by the classifier with high sensitivity and specificity.

The CDR3 has 13 residues. Per the germline V gene, CDR1 is LNHNV and CDR2 is YYDKDF (reference sequence). Trimming removed 1 base at V and 5 bases at J, with 6 bases between. This chain joins TRBV15 and TRBJ2-1; D gene uncertain. The sequence came from a man over 45 in good health and CMV-seropositive. The specimen was PBMCs. The CDR3 is CATSRGGNNEQFF. The CDR3 DNA is TGTGCCACCAGCAGAGGCGGAAACAATGAGCAGTTCTTC.